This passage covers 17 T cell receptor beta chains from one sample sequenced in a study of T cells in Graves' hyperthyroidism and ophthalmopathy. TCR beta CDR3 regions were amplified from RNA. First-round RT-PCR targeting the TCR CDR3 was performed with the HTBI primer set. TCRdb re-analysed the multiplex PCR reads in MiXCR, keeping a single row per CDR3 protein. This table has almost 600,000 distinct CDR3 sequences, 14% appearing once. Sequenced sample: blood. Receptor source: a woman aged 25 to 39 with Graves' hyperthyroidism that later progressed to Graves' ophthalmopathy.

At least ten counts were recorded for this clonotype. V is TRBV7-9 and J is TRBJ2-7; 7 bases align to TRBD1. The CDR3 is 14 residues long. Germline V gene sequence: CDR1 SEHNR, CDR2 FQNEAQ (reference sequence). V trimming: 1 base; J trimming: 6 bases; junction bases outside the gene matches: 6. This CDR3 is CASSLDRGRAEQYF. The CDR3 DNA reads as TGTGCCAGCAGCTTAGACAGGGGAAGGGCCGAGCAGTACTTC. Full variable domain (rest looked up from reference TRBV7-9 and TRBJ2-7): DTGVSQNPRHKITKRGQNVTFRCDPISEHNRLYWYRQTLGQGPEFLTYFQNEAQLEKSRLLSDRFSAERPKGSFSTLEIQRTEQGDSAMYLCASSLDRGRAEQYFGPGTRLTVT.

The CDR3 here is CASSPPGQSQETQYF. DNA for the CDR3: TGTGCCAGCTCACCACCGGGACAGAGCCAAGAGACCCAGTACTTC. The chain employs TRBV18 and TRBJ2-5; 7 positions match TRBD1. V shed 0 bases and J 1 base; nucleotides not matched to a gene: 2. This CDR3 is built from 15 residues. Germline CDR1 and CDR2: KGHSH and LQKENI.

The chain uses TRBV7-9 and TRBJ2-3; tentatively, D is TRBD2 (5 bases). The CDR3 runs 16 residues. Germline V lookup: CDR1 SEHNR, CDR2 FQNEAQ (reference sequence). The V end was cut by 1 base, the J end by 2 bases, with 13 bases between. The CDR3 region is CASSLVFSDDTDTQYF. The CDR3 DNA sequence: TGTGCCAGCAGCTTAGTGTTTAGCGACGACACAGATACGCAGTATTTT.

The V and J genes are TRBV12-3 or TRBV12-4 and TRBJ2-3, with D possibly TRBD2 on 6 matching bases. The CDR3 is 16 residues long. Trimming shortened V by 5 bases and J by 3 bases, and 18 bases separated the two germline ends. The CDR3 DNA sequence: TGTGCCAGCAGTGGACCCCTTGCGGGAATAACAGATACGCAGTATTTT. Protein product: CASSGPLAGITDTQYF.

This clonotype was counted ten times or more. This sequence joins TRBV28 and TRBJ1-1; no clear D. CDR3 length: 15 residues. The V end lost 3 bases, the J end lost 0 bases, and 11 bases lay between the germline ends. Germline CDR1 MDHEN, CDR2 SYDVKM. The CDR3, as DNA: TGTGCCAGCAGTTTTAATCCACCCATGAACACTGAAGCTTTCTTT. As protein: CASSFNPPMNTEAFF.

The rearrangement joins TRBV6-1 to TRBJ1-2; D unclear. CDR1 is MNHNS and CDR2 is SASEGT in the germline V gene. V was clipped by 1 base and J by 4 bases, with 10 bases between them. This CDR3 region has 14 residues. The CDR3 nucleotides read TGTGCCAGCAGTGAAGAGGGCAGGATCTATGGCTACACCTTC. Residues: CASSEEGRIYGYTF.

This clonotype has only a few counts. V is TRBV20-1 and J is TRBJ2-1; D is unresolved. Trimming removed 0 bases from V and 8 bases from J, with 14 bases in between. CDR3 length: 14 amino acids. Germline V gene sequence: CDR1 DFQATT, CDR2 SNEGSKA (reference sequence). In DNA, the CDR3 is TGCAGTGCTAGAGAGGGCTCGAGAAGGGATGAGCAGTTCTTC. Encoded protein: CSAREGSRRDEQFF.

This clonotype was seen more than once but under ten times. CDR3 nucleotide sequence: TGTGCCAGCATGGGGTCGGCGGGAGTATATGAGACCCAGTACTTC. Amino acid sequence: CASMGSAGVYETQYF. J is TRBJ2-5 and V is TRBV6-1, with TRBD2 matching over 7 bases. This CDR3 comprises 15 residues. V trimming: 7 bases; J trimming: 5 bases; junction bases outside the gene matches: 13. Germline CDR1 MNHNS, CDR2 SASEGT.

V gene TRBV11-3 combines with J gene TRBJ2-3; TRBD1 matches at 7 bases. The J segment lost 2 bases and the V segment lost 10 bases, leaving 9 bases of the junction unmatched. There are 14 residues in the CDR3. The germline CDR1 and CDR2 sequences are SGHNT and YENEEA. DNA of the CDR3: TGTGCCACCTCGCTGGGACAGATCACAGATACGCAGTATTTT. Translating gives CATSLGQITDTQYF.

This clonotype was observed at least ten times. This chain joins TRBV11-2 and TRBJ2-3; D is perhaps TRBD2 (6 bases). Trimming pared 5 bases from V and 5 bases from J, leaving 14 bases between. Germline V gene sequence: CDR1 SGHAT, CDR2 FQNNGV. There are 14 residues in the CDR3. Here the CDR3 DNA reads TGTGCCAGCAGCCTTGGACTAAGGGGAGATACGCAGTATTTT. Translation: CASSLGLRGDTQYF.

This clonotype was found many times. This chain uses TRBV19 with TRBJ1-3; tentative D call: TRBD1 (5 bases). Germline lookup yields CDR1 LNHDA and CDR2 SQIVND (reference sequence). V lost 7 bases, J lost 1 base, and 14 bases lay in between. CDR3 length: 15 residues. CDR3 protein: CASKNPGRSGNTIYF. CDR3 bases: TGTGCCAGTAAAAATCCAGGGAGGTCTGGAAACACCATATATTTT.

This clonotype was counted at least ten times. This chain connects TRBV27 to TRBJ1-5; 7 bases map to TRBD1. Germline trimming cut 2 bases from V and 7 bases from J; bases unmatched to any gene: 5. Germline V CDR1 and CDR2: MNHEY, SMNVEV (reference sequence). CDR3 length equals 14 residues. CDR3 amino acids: CASSLQGEGQPQHF. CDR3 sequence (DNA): TGTGCCAGCAGTTTACAGGGGGAGGGACAGCCCCAGCATTTT.

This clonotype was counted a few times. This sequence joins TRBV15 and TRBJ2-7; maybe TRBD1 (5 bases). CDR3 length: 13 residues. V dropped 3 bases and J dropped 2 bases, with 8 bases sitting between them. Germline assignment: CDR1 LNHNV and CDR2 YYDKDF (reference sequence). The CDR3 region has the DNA TGTGCCACCAGCAGGGACAATCCCTACGAGCAGTACTTC. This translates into CATSRDNPYEQYF.

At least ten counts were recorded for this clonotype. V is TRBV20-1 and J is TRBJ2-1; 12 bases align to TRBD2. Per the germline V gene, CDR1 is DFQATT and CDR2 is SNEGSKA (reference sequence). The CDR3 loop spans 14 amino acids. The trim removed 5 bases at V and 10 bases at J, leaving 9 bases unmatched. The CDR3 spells CSAGGLAGLGEQFF. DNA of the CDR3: TGCAGTGCTGGGGGACTAGCGGGCCTGGGGGAGCAGTTCTTC.

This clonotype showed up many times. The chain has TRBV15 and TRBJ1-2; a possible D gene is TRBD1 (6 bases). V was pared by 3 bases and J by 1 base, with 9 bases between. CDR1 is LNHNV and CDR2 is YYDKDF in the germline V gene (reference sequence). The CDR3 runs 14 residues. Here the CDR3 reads CATSSGTHNYGYTF. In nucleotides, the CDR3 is TGTGCCACCAGCAGCGGGACACATAACTATGGCTACACCTTC.

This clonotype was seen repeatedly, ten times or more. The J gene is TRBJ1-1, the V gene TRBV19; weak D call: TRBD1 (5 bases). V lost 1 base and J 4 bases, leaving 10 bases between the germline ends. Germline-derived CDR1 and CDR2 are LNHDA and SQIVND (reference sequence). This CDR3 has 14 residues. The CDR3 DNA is TGTGCCAGTAGTATAGCCGCCGGGGGCACTGAAGCTTTCTTT. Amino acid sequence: CASSIAAGGTEAFF. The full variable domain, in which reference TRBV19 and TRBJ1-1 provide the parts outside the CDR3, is DGGITQSPKYLFRKEGQNVTLSCEQNLNHDAMYWYRQDPGQGLRLIYYSQIVNDFQKGDIAEGYSVSREKKESFPLTVTSAQKNPTAFYLCASSIAAGGTEAFFGQGTRLTVV.

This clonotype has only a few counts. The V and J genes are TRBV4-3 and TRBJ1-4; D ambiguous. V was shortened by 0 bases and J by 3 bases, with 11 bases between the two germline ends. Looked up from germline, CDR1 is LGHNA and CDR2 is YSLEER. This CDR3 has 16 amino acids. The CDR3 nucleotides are TGCGCCAGCAGCCAAGACCTGGGAGGTGCTAATGAAAAACTGTTTTTT. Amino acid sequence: CASSQDLGGANEKLFF.